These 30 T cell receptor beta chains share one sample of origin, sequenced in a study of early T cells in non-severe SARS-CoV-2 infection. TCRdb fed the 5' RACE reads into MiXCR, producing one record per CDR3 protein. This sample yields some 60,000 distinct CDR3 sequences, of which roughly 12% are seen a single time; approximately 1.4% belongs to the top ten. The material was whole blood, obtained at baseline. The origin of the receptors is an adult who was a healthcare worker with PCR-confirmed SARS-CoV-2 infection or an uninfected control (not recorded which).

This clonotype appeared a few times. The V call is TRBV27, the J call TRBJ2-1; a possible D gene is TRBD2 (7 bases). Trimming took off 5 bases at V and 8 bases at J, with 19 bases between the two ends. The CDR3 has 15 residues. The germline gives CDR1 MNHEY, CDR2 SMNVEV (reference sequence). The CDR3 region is CASSATGGGWYEQFF. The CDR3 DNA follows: TGTGCCAGCAGTGCTACGGGGGGCGGGTGGTATGAGCAGTTCTTC.

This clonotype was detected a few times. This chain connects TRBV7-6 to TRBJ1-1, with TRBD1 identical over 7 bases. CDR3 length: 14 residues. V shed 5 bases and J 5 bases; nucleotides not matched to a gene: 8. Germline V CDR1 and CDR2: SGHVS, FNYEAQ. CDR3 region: CASSHSGGGTEAFF. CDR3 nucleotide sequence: TGTGCCAGCAGCCATTCAGGGGGGGGAACTGAAGCTTTCTTT.

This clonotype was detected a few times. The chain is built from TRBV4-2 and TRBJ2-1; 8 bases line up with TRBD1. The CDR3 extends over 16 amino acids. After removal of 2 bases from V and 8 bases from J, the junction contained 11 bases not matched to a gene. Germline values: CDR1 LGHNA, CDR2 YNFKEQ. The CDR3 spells CASSQRSQGAHHEQFF. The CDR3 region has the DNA TGTGCCAGCAGCCAAAGAAGCCAGGGGGCGCACCATGAGCAGTTCTTC.

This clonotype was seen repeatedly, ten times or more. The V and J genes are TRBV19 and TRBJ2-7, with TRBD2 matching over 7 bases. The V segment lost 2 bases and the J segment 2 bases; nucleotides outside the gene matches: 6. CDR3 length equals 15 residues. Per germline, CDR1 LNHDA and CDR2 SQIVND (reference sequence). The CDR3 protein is CASSILAGPTYEQYF. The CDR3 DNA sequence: TGTGCCAGTAGTATATTAGCGGGCCCGACCTACGAGCAGTACTTC.

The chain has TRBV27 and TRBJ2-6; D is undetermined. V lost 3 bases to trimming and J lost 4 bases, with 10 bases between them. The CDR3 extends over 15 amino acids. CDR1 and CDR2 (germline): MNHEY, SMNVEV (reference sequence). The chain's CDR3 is CASSLSLGGANVLTF. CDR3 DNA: TGTGCCAGCAGTTTGTCCCTTGGAGGGGCCAACGTCCTGACTTTC.

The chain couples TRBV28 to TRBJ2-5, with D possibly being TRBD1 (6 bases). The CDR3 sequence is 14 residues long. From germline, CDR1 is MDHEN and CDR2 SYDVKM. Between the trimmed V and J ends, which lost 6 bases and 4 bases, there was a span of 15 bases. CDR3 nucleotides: TGTGCCAGCAGACCGTCAGGGGCCGGAGAGACCCAGTACTTC. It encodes CASRPSGAGETQYF. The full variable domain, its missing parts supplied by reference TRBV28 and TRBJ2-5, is DVKVTQSSRYLVKRTGEKVFLECVQDMDHENMFWYRQDPGLGLRLIYFSYDVKMKEKGDIPEGYSVSREKKERFSLILESASTNQTSMYLCASRPSGAGETQYFGPGTRLLVL.

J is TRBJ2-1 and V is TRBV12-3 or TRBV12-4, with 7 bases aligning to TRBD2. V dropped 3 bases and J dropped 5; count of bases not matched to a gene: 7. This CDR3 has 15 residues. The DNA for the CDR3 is TGTGCCAGCAGTTTCGGGCTAGCGGCCAACAATGAGCAGTTCTTC. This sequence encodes CASSFGLAANNEQFF.

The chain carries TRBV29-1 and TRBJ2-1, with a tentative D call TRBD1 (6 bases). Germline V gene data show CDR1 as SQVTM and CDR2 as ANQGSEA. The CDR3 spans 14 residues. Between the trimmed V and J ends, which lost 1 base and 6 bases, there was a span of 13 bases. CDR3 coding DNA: TGCAGCGTTGAAGCGACAGGCCCCTCCAATGAGCAGTTCTTC. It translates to CSVEATGPSNEQFF.

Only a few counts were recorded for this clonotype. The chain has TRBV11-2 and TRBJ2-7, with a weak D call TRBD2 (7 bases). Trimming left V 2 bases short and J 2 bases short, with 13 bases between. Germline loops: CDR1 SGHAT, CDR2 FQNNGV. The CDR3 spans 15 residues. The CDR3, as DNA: TGTGCCAGCAGCTTATCGCGGGGGCGACCCTACGAGCAGTACTTC. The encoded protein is CASSLSRGRPYEQYF.

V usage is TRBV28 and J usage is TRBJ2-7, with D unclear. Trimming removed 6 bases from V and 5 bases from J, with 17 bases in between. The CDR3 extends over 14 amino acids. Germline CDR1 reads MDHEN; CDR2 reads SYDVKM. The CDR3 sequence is CASRGWTPEHEQYF. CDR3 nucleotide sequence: TGTGCCAGCAGGGGATGGACGCCTGAGCACGAGCAGTACTTC.

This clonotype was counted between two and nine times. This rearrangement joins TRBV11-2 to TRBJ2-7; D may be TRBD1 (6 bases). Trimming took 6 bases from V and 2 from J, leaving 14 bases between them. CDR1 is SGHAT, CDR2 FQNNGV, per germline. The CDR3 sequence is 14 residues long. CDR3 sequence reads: CASRPGQYPYEQYF. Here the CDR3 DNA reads TGTGCCAGCAGACCCGGACAGTACCCCTACGAGCAGTACTTC.

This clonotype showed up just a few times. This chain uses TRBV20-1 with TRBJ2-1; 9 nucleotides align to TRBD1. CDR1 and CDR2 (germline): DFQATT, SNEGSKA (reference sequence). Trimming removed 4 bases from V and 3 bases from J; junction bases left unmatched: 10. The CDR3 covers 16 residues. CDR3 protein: CSATPPPGQGYNEQFF. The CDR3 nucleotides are TGCAGTGCTACCCCCCCCCCGGGACAGGGCTACAATGAGCAGTTCTTC.

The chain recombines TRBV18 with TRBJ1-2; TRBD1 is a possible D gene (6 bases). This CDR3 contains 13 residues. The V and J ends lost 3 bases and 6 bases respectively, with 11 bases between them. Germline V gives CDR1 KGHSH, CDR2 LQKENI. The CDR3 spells CASSPEGGNGYTF. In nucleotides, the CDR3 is TGTGCCAGCTCACCTGAGGGGGGAAATGGCTACACCTTC. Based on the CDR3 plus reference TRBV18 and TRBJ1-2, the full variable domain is NAGVMQNPRHLVRRRGQEARLRCSPMKGHSHVYWYRQLPEEGLKFMVYLQKENIIDESGMPKERFSAEFPKEGPSILRIQQVVRGDSAAYFCASSPEGGNGYTFGSGTRLTVV.

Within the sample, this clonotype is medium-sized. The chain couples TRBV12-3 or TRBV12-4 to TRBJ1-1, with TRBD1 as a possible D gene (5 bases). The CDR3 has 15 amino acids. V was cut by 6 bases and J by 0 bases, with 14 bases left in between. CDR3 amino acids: CASRLGLMMNTEAFF. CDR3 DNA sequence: TGTGCCAGCAGGCTGGGACTGATGATGAACACTGAAGCTTTCTTT.

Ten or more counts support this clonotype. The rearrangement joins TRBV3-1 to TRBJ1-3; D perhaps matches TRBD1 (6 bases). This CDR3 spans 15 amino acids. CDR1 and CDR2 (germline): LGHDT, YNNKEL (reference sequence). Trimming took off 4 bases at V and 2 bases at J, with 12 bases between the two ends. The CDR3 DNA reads TGTGCCAGCAGCCCCCGGACAGTGACTGGAAACACCATATATTTT. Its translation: CASSPRTVTGNTIYF.

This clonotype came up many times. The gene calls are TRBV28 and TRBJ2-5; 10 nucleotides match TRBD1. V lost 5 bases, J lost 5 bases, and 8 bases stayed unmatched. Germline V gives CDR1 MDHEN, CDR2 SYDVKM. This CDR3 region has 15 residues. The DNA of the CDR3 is TGTGCCAGCAGTCGGGGGACAGGGGCGACGGAGACCCAGTACTTC. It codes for CASSRGTGATETQYF. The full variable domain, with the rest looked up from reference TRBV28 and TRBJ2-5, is DVKVTQSSRYLVKRTGEKVFLECVQDMDHENMFWYRQDPGLGLRLIYFSYDVKMKEKGDIPEGYSVSREKKERFSLILESASTNQTSMYLCASSRGTGATETQYFGPGTRLLVL.

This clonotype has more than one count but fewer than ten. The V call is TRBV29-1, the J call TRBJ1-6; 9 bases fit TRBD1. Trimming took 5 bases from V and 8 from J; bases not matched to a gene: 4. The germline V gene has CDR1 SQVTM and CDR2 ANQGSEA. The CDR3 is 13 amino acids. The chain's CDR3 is CSVSQGAHSPLHF. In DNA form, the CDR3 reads TGCAGCGTTTCACAGGGGGCGCATTCACCCCTCCACTTT.

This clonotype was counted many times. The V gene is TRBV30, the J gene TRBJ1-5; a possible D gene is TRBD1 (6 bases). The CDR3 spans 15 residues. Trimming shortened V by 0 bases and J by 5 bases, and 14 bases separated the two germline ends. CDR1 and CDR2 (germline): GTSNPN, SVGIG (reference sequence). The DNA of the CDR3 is TGTGCCTGGAGTGTACTAGGGGGTGTCGATCAGCCCCAGCATTTT. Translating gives CAWSVLGGVDQPQHF. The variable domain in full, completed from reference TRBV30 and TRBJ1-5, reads SQTIHQWPATLVQPVGSPLSLECTVEGTSNPNLYWYRQAAGRGLQLLFYSVGIGQISSEVPQNLSASRPQDRQFILSSKKLLLSDSGFYLCAWSVLGGVDQPQHFGDGTRLSIL.

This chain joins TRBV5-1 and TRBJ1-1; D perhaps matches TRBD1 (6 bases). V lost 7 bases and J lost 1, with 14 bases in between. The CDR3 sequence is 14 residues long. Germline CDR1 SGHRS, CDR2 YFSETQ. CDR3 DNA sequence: TGCGCCAGCCATAAACCGGACAGGAACACTGAAGCTTTCTTT. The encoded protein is CASHKPDRNTEAFF.

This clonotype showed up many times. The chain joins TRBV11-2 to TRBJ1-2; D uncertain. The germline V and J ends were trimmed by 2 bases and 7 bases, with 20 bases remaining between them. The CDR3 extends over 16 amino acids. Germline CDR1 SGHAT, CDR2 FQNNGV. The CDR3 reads CASSLNRPSAHGGYTF. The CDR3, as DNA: TGTGCCAGCAGCTTAAATAGGCCTTCGGCCCATGGTGGCTACACCTTC.

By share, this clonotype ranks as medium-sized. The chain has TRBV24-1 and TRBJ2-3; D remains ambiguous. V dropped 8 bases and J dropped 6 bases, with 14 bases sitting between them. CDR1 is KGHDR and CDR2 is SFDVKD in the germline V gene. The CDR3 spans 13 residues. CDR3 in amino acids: CATKSGIEDTQYF. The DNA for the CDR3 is TGTGCCACCAAGTCTGGGATTGAGGATACGCAGTATTTT.

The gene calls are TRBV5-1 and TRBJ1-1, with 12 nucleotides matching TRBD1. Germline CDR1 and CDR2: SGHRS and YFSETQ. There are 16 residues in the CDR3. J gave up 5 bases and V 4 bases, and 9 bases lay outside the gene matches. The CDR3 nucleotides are TGCGCCAGCAGCCGGGGACAGGGGGCGACGTATACTGAAGCTTTCTTT. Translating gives CASSRGQGATYTEAFF.

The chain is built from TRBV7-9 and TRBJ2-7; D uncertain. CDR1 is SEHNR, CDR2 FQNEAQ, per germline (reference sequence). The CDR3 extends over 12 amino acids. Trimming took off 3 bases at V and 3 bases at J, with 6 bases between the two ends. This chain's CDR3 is CASSFQDYEQYF. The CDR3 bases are TGTGCCAGCAGCTTCCAGGACTACGAGCAGTACTTC.

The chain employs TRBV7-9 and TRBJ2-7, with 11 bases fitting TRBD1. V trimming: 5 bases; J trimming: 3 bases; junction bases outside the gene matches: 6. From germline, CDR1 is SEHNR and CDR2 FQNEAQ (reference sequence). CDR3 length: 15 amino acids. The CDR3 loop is CASSGTGGNLYEQYF. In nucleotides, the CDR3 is TGTGCCAGCAGCGGGACAGGGGGGAACCTCTACGAGCAGTACTTC.

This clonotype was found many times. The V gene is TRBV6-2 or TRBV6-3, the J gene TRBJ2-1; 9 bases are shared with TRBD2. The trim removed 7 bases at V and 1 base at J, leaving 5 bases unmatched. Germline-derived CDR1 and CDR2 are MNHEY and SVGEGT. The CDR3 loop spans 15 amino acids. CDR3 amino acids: CASTPSGTSYNEQFF. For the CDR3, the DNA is TGTGCCAGCACCCCTAGCGGGACGTCCTACAATGAGCAGTTCTTC.

The CDR3 sequence is CASSQDQGYEQYF. DNA of the CDR3: TGCGCCAGCAGCCAAGATCAGGGTTACGAGCAGTACTTC. V is TRBV4-3 and J is TRBJ2-7; tentative D call: TRBD1 (5 bases). The CDR3 has 13 amino acids. V was cut by 0 bases and J by 4 bases, with 7 bases left in between. In germline, CDR1 is LGHNA, CDR2 YSLEER.

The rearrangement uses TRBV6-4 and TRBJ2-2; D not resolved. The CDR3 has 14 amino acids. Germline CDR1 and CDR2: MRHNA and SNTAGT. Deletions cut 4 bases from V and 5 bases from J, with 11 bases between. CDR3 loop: CASSALMGTGELFF. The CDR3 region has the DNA TGTGCCAGCAGTGCTCTCATGGGGACCGGGGAGCTGTTTTTT.

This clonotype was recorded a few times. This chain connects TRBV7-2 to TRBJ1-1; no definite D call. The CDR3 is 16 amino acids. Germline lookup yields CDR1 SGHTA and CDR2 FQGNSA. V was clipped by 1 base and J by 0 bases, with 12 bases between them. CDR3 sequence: CASSLDTGPLNTEAFF. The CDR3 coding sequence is TGTGCCAGCAGCTTAGATACCGGGCCTCTGAACACTGAAGCTTTCTTT.

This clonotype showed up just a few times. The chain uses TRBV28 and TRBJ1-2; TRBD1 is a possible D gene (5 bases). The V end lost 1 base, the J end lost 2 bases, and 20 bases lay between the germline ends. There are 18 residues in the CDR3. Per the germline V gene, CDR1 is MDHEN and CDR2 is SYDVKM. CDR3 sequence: CASSLYSLQANRNYGYTF. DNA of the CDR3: TGTGCCAGCAGTTTATATTCCCTGCAGGCCAACAGGAACTATGGCTACACCTTC.

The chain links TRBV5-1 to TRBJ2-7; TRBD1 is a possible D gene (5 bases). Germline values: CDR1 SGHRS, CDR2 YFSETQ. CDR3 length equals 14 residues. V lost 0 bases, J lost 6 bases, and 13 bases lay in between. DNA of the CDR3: TGCGCCAGCAGCTTGGAGGGGCAGATGGGCGAGCAGTACTTC. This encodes CASSLEGQMGEQYF.